This entry concerns a single TCR beta chain. The entry originates in a study of blood T cell repertoires in COVID-19. Study context: Sites across the United States, Italy and Spain contributed samples from acute and convalescent COVID-19. T cells, B-cell-depleted T cells, or PBMCs supplied cDNA or gDNA.

Per the authors' pipeline: Cell counts per sample came from amplifying reference gene primers. Repertoires were generated with immunoSEQ multiplex PCR, while TCRdb's copy carries only in-frame clones and drops some. The V and J calls and clone size were taken over from that table, and D and trimming were inferred from the DNA. The table records around 6,300 clones, 86% of them present only once. The CDR3 totals 15 residues. Losses at the gene ends were 5 bases for V and 2 bases for J; bases not matched to a gene: 4. CDR1 SGHTA and CDR2 FQGNSA come from the germline V gene. The sequenced material came from peripheral blood. The clonotype comes from a human donor with active COVID-19. The donor label of this sample is uncertain. The chain couples TRBV7-2 to TRBJ2-5; TRBD1 matches at 11 bases. Written as DNA, the CDR3 is TGTGCCAGCAGCACGGACAGGGGGCGGCAAGAGACCCAGTACTTC. This codes for CASSTDRGRQETQYF.